The 18 T cell receptor beta chains below were found in one sample sequenced in a study of T-cell memory formation after mild COVID-19. MiXCR, applied by TCRdb to the 5' RACE reads, yields one record per CDR3 protein. Altogether 260,000 or so distinct CDR3 sequences are present, over 15% being singletons, with the ten largest covering around 20%. Sequencing was performed on PBMCs or a T cell subset sorted from them (not recorded which). All receptors derive from a man aged 18 to 30 who had mild COVID-19 (a few samples of this study predate the infection). Cell type and time point are not known.

The chain links TRBV6-6 to TRBJ1-2, with TRBD1 identical over 11 bases. J was trimmed by 2 bases and V by 7 bases; bases with no gene match: 9. This CDR3 has 16 amino acids. Germline V lookup: CDR1 MNHNY, CDR2 SVGAGI (reference sequence). CDR3 protein: CASTNGGTGGNYGYTF. CDR3 nucleotide sequence: TGTGCCAGCACCAACGGGGGGACAGGGGGGAACTATGGCTACACCTTC.

This clonotype has a count of ten or more. V is TRBV7-2 and J is TRBJ1-6, with D unresolved. The CDR3 totals 12 residues. Trimming left V 5 bases short and J 8 bases short, with 7 bases between. CDR1 and CDR2 (germline): SGHTA, FQGNSA. CDR3 nucleotides: TGTGCCAGCAGCCCCACCTATTCACCCCTCCACTTT. This gives the protein CASSPTYSPLHF.

This clonotype came up a few times. V gene TRBV6-1 combines with J gene TRBJ2-1, with D unclear. Trimming pared 7 bases from V and 7 bases from J, leaving 11 bases between. There are 12 residues in the CDR3. Germline V lookup: CDR1 MNHNS, CDR2 SASEGT. The CDR3 nucleotides read TGTGCCAGCACCCCGCTCGGGAATGAGCAGTTCTTC. Its protein is CASTPLGNEQFF.

Only a few counts were recorded for this clonotype. The chain carries TRBV7-2 and TRBJ2-2; 14 positions match TRBD2. This CDR3 has 20 amino acids. Looked up from germline, CDR1 is SGHTA and CDR2 is FQGNSA. Losses at the gene ends were 5 bases for V and 4 bases for J; bases not matched to a gene: 15. CDR3 loop: CASSPNSPTSGGAGTGELFF. The CDR3 bases are TGTGCCAGCAGCCCAAACAGCCCGACTAGCGGGGGGGCGGGCACCGGGGAGCTGTTTTTT.

The V gene is TRBV7-2, the J gene TRBJ2-3; the D gene is possibly TRBD2 (6 bases). Per the germline V gene, CDR1 is SGHTA and CDR2 is FQGNSA. V was pared by 4 bases and J by 7 bases, with 15 bases between. CDR3 length: 14 amino acids. The CDR3 region is CASSYFRGGNTQYF. CDR3 nucleotide sequence: TGTGCCAGCAGCTATTTCCGAGGAGGGAATACGCAGTATTTT.

This clonotype turned up a few times. The chain couples TRBV27 to TRBJ1-5; no clear D gene. V was pared by 8 bases and J by 2 bases, with 13 bases between. The CDR3 length is 14 residues. The germline CDR1 and CDR2 sequences are MNHEY and SMNVEV (reference sequence). CDR3 in amino acids: CASAGRRGNQPQHF. Here the CDR3 DNA reads TGTGCCAGCGCTGGTCGGAGGGGCAATCAGCCCCAGCATTTT.

This clonotype was seen a few times. V gene TRBV28 combines with J gene TRBJ2-1; D call uncertain. The CDR3 sequence is 12 residues long. Germline V gene lookup returns CDR1 MDHEN and CDR2 SYDVKM. Trimming pared 7 bases from V and 8 bases from J, leaving 12 bases between. The CDR3 region has the DNA TGTGCCAGCACCACCCACGGTCATGAGCAGTTCTTC. It specifies CASTTHGHEQFF.

V gene TRBV20-1 combines with J gene TRBJ2-1; 11 bases line up with TRBD2. The CDR3 is made up of 16 amino acids. Germline CDR1 and CDR2: DFQATT and SNEGSKA (reference sequence). V lost 6 bases and J lost 0; bases outside the gene matches: 7. The CDR3 is CSAPLAGVYSYNEQFF. The CDR3, as DNA: TGCAGTGCGCCACTAGCGGGGGTCTACTCCTACAATGAGCAGTTCTTC.

This sequence joins TRBV24-1 and TRBJ2-5; D remains ambiguous. This CDR3 region has 15 residues. Deletions cut 2 bases from V and 1 base from J, with 10 bases between. Germline assignment: CDR1 KGHDR and CDR2 SFDVKD. The CDR3: CATSDSVGSQETQYF. CDR3 bases: TGTGCCACCAGTGATTCGGTGGGCAGCCAAGAGACCCAGTACTTC.

The V gene is TRBV7-2, the J gene TRBJ1-2; the match to TRBD1 covers 8 bases. Germline V gene lookup returns CDR1 SGHTA and CDR2 FQGNSA. Trimming at V came to 5 bases and at J to 3 bases, leaving 14 bases not matched to a gene. CDR3 length: 17 amino acids. CDR3 sequence (DNA): TGTGCCAGCAGCCCGACGCCAGGGGGCGATCCGCACTATGGCTACACCTTC. It specifies CASSPTPGGDPHYGYTF.

The V call is TRBV28, the J call TRBJ2-3; D remains ambiguous. The germline gives CDR1 MDHEN, CDR2 SYDVKM. V lost 5 bases to trimming and J lost 0 bases, with 6 bases between them. The CDR3 covers 13 residues. The CDR3 nucleotides are TGTGCCAGCAGTAAAGGGAGCACAGATACGCAGTATTTT. Its translation: CASSKGSTDTQYF.

This clonotype turned up a few times. The rearrangement links TRBV10-1 to TRBJ2-1; TRBD2 aligns across 15 bases. Germline values: CDR1 WNHNN, CDR2 SYGVQD (reference sequence). The trim removed 6 bases at V and 7 bases at J, leaving 10 bases unmatched. The CDR3 runs 17 residues. CDR3 region: CASSPLGLAGGPNEQFF. The CDR3, as DNA: TGCGCCAGCAGCCCCCTTGGACTAGCGGGGGGGCCGAATGAGCAGTTCTTC.

This clonotype occurred a few times. The rearrangement links TRBV12-3 or TRBV12-4 to TRBJ1-5; no clear D gene. V lost 8 bases and J 0 bases, leaving 11 bases between the germline ends. There are 14 residues in the CDR3. CDR3 bases: TGTGCCAGCTCCAAGACCCATAGCAATCAGCCCCAGCATTTT. Protein sequence: CASSKTHSNQPQHF.

The CDR3 region has the DNA TGCAGTGCTAATGGGGGGTCAGATACGCAGTATTTT. It codes for CSANGGSDTQYF. The chain has TRBV20-1 and TRBJ2-3, with D tentatively TRBD2 (6 bases). V dropped 4 bases and J dropped 4 bases, with 9 bases sitting between them. CDR1 and CDR2 from the germline V gene are DFQATT and SNEGSKA (reference sequence). The CDR3 covers 12 residues.

The CDR3 region is CASSRDSLSYSQFF. CDR3 DNA: TGTGCCAGCAGTCGCGACTCGCTTTCCTACTCGCAGTTCTTC. V and J are TRBV6-5 and TRBJ2-1; D not resolved. V gave up 5 bases and J gave up 12 bases, with 20 bases separating them. Germline V CDR1 and CDR2: MNHEY, SVGAGI. The CDR3 sequence is 14 residues long.

The V and J genes are TRBV3-1 and TRBJ2-1; D is uncertain. Germline V gene lookup returns CDR1 LGHDT and CDR2 YNNKEL (reference sequence). The CDR3 loop spans 16 amino acids. V gave up 2 bases and J gave up 5 bases, with 16 bases separating them. This CDR3 reads CASSQLPSAGHNEQFF. The CDR3 nucleotides read TGTGCCAGCAGCCAACTGCCGAGTGCCGGCCACAATGAGCAGTTCTTC.

This clonotype has a count of ten or more. The chain's CDR3 is CASSDNSGGVTDTQYF. The CDR3 region has the DNA TGCGCCAGCAGCGACAATAGCGGGGGGGTCACAGATACGCAGTATTTT. The V gene is TRBV5-1, the J gene TRBJ2-3; 11 nucleotides agree with TRBD2. J gave up 2 bases and V 4 bases, and 6 bases lay outside the gene matches. Germline V gene sequence: CDR1 SGHRS, CDR2 YFSETQ. The CDR3 is made up of 16 amino acids. The entire variable domain, with the rest obtained from reference TRBV5-1 and TRBJ2-3, is as follows: KAGVTQTPRYLIKTRGQQVTLSCSPISGHRSVSWYQQTPGQGLQFLFEYFSETQRNKGNFPGRFSGRQFSNSRSEMNVSTLELGDSALYLCASSDNSGGVTDTQYFGPGTRLTVL.

This clonotype appeared a few times. The chain combines TRBV7-6 with TRBJ2-3; D perhaps matches TRBD2 (5 bases). The CDR3 loop spans 15 amino acids. The V end lost 0 bases, the J end lost 1 base, and 8 bases lay between the germline ends. CDR1 and CDR2 from the germline V gene are SGHVS and FNYEAQ. The CDR3 loop reads CASSLAYGGTDTQYF. The CDR3 bases are TGTGCCAGCAGCTTAGCCTACGGGGGCACAGATACGCAGTATTTT.